Listed here are 9 T cell receptor beta chains from one sample, sequenced in a study of early T cells in non-severe SARS-CoV-2 infection. TCRdb recomputed calls from the 5' RACE reads with MiXCR, one row per CDR3 protein. Of about 33,000 distinct CDR3 sequences listed, around 4.6% are singletons. The sample consisted of whole blood. The receptors originated from an adult who was a healthcare worker with PCR-confirmed SARS-CoV-2 infection or an uninfected control (not recorded which).

The chain has TRBV24-1 and TRBJ2-7, with D possibly matching TRBD1 (5 bases). This CDR3 region has 13 residues. From germline, CDR1 is KGHDR and CDR2 SFDVKD. V was clipped by 4 bases and J by 5 bases, with 11 bases between them. The CDR3 DNA is TGTGCCACCAGTGAAGCAGGGTACCACGAGCAGTACTTC. This sequence encodes CATSEAGYHEQYF.

The chain uses TRBV5-6 and TRBJ2-3, with D unclear. The V gene lost 3 bases and the J gene lost 0 bases, with 14 bases spanning the gap. This CDR3 is 16 amino acids long. CDR1 is SGHDT, CDR2 YYEEEE, per germline. The CDR3 nucleotides read TGTGCCAGCAGCTCCTTTTTACACCTCAGCACAGATACGCAGTATTTT. It yields the protein CASSSFLHLSTDTQYF.

This chain's CDR3 is CASSLSGNTIYF. CDR3 DNA sequence: TGTGCCAGCAGTTTATCTGGAAACACCATATATTTT. The chain uses TRBV12-3 or TRBV12-4 and TRBJ1-3; no definite D call. V lost 2 bases and J 1 base, leaving 0 bases between the germline ends. The CDR3 extends over 12 amino acids.

J is TRBJ2-2 and V is TRBV25-1; the match to TRBD1 covers 10 bases. Trimming took 1 base from V and 4 from J; bases not matched to a gene: 6. The CDR3 extends over 17 amino acids. Germline CDR1 is MGHDK and CDR2 is SYGVNS. CDR3 nucleotides: TGTGCCAGCAGTGAATCGAGACAGGGGGCCGGCACCGGGGAGCTGTTTTTT. This encodes CASSESRQGAGTGELFF.

The chain uses TRBV9 and TRBJ2-2, with 9 nucleotides matching TRBD2. The germline V gene encodes CDR1 SGDLS and CDR2 YYNGEE. The CDR3 loop spans 16 amino acids. Unmatched junction bases numbered 9, after V lost 4 bases and J lost 5 bases. This chain's CDR3 is CASSPRTSVNTGELFF. In DNA, the CDR3 is TGTGCCAGCAGCCCCCGGACTAGCGTCAATACCGGGGAGCTGTTTTTT.

This clonotype was picked up many times. The chain carries TRBV20-1 and TRBJ2-7; D is perhaps TRBD1 (6 bases). The CDR3 sequence is 12 residues long. The V gene lost 2 bases and the J gene lost 2 bases, with 7 bases spanning the gap. Germline loops: CDR1 DFQATT, CDR2 SNEGSKA (reference sequence). DNA for the CDR3: TGCAGTGCTAGACCAGGGGCCTACGAGCAGTACTTC. Its protein product is CSARPGAYEQYF.

The gene calls are TRBV28 and TRBJ1-1; D possibly corresponds to TRBD1 (5 bases). V shed 2 bases and J shed 4 bases, with 14 bases lying between them. Germline V lookup: CDR1 MDHEN, CDR2 SYDVKM. This CDR3 comprises 15 residues. The CDR3 DNA reads TGTGCCAGCAGTTTACCAGGGTTCGGGGGCACTGAAGCTTTCTTT. Translation: CASSLPGFGGTEAFF.

This clonotype appeared many times. Here the CDR3 DNA reads TGCAGTGCTAGTCGCCAGTCAGGGGGAAACACCATATATTTT. Its translation is CSASRQSGGNTIYF. The gene calls are TRBV20-1 and TRBJ1-3; tentative D call: TRBD1 (5 bases). V lost 3 bases and J 4 bases, leaving 13 bases between the germline ends. This CDR3 contains 14 residues. Germline assignment: CDR1 DFQATT and CDR2 SNEGSKA (reference sequence).

This clonotype occurred many times. The chain recombines TRBV6-1 with TRBJ1-6; perhaps TRBD1 as D (5 bases). Germline loops: CDR1 MNHNS, CDR2 SASEGT. Between the trimmed V and J ends, which lost 4 bases and 7 bases, there was a span of 11 bases. The length of the CDR3 is 14 residues. CDR3 amino acids: CASSVAGTNSPLHF. CDR3 in DNA: TGTGCCAGCAGTGTGGCAGGGACGAATTCACCCCTCCACTTT.